The 13 T cell receptor beta chains given below trace back to one sample, sequenced in a study of beta chain features in type 1 diabetes. Reverse transcription of all isolated RNA meant that expressed TCRB transcripts were sequenced. Profiled with immunoSEQ multiplex PCR; TCRdb holds only in-frame clones, not every one. Among 35,000 to 50,000 clones, approximately 51% were seen once, and the ten largest hold 0.2% to 0.3%. The sequenced material came from stem cell memory CD4+ T cells from blood. Source of these receptors: a woman in her 30s in good health.

The V gene is TRBV18, the J gene TRBJ1-4, with D possibly being TRBD1 (5 bases). V shed 3 bases and J shed 6 bases, with 14 bases lying between them. In germline, CDR1 is KGHSH, CDR2 LQKENI. The CDR3 contains 15 residues. CDR3 DNA sequence: TGTGCCAGCTCACCCCTCACAGGAGGGGATGAAAAACTGTTTTTT. Translation: CASSPLTGGDEKLFF.

This clone has a handful of counts. The gene calls are TRBV28 and TRBJ2-5; the D gene is possibly TRBD1 (6 bases). CDR3 length: 16 amino acids. V was shortened by 3 bases and J by 5 bases, with 19 bases between the two germline ends. CDR1 MDHEN and CDR2 SYDVKM come from the germline V gene. This CDR3 is CASSLLKQGFRETQYF. CDR3 in DNA: TGTGCCAGCAGTTTGCTTAAACAGGGTTTCAGGGAGACCCAGTACTTC.

The rearrangement links TRBV28 to TRBJ2-7, with 11 bases lining up with TRBD1. After removal of 7 bases from V and 2 bases from J, the junction contained 4 bases not matched to a gene. Per the germline V gene, CDR1 is MDHEN and CDR2 is SYDVKM. This CDR3 is 14 amino acids long. CDR3 amino acids: CASISGQGAYEQYF. The CDR3 region has the DNA TGTGCCAGCATCTCGGGACAGGGGGCCTACGAGCAGTACTTC.

The chain links TRBV19 to TRBJ2-1; 8 nucleotides match TRBD2. Germline V gene sequence: CDR1 LNHDA, CDR2 SQIVND (reference sequence). CDR3 size: 17 residues. Trimming at V came to 4 bases and at J to 13 bases, leaving 21 bases not matched to a gene. CDR3 protein: CASSTSLRGLGVSRQFF. The CDR3 nucleotides are TGTGCCAGTAGTACCTCCCTTCGGGGACTAGGAGTGTCAAGACAGTTCTTC. The complete variable domain, with remaining parts taken from reference TRBV19 and TRBJ2-1, reads DGGITQSPKYLFRKEGQNVTLSCEQNLNHDAMYWYRQDPGQGLRLIYYSQIVNDFQKGDIAEGYSVSREKKESFPLTVTSAQKNPTAFYLCASSTSLRGLGVSRQFFGPGTRLTVL.

The V call is TRBV4-1, the J call TRBJ1-2; weak D call: TRBD1 (6 bases). The V gene lost 9 bases and the J gene lost 3 bases, with 17 bases spanning the gap. From germline, CDR1 is MGHRA and CDR2 YSYEKL. The CDR3 is made up of 14 amino acids. The CDR3 spells CASTGGRGDYGYTF. DNA of the CDR3: TGCGCCAGTACTGGGGGCCGGGGCGACTATGGCTACACCTTC.

The J gene is TRBJ2-2, the V gene TRBV7-8; D gene ambiguous. Germline V gives CDR1 SGHVS, CDR2 FQNEAQ. This CDR3 is 14 amino acids long. V lost 5 bases to trimming and J lost 3 bases, with 10 bases between them. The CDR3 sequence: CASSLTSYTGELFF. The DNA of the CDR3 is TGTGCCAGCAGCCTAACTTCTTACACCGGGGAGCTGTTTTTT.

The gene calls are TRBV7-2 and TRBJ2-1, with TRBD2 matching 8 bases. Germline trimming cut 1 base from V and 5 bases from J; bases unmatched to any gene: 4. Per germline, CDR1 SGHTA and CDR2 FQGNSA. The CDR3 length is 15 residues. The DNA for the CDR3 is TGTGCCAGCAGCTTAGTCACTAGCGGACACAATGAGCAGTTCTTC. It is translated as CASSLVTSGHNEQFF.

In its sample, this clone was seen a few times. The gene calls are TRBV29-1 and TRBJ2-7; D is possibly TRBD1 (6 bases). The CDR3 sequence is 14 residues long. Germline V gives CDR1 SQVTM, CDR2 ANQGSEA. Trimming stripped 7 bases from V and 2 bases from J, with 18 bases between. CDR3 amino acids: CSAETGGNPYEQYF. The CDR3, as DNA: TGCAGCGCTGAGACAGGAGGAAACCCCTACGAGCAGTACTTC.

The rearrangement joins TRBV7-3 to TRBJ2-1; TRBD2 matches at 12 bases. Trimming at V came to 4 bases and at J to 8 bases, leaving 15 bases not matched to a gene. Germline assignment: CDR1 SGHTA and CDR2 FQGTGA. CDR3 length: 18 residues. CDR3 in DNA: TGTGCCAGCAGCTCACGGGGCCCGGGGACTAGCGGGTGGTATGAGCAGTTCTTC. Protein product: CASSSRGPGTSGWYEQFF.

The chain employs TRBV19 and TRBJ1-1; possibly TRBD1 for D (6 bases). Germline CDR1 is LNHDA and CDR2 is SQIVND (reference sequence). There are 14 residues in the CDR3. V lost 8 bases and J 1 base, leaving 14 bases between the germline ends. The CDR3 protein is CASAKQGGNTEAFF. The DNA for the CDR3 is TGTGCCAGTGCGAAACAGGGCGGGAACACTGAAGCTTTCTTT.

V gene TRBV19 combines with J gene TRBJ1-1; D is perhaps TRBD1 (6 bases). This CDR3 spans 15 amino acids. CDR1 and CDR2 from the germline V gene are LNHDA and SQIVND (reference sequence). The V end lost 3 bases, the J end lost 1 base, and 12 bases lay between the germline ends. This chain's CDR3 is CASSIGGPQNTEAFF. The CDR3 DNA is TGTGCCAGTAGTATCGGGGGGCCCCAGAACACTGAAGCTTTCTTT.

The chain uses TRBV10-3 and TRBJ1-5, with D tentatively TRBD1 (6 bases). The germline V gene encodes CDR1 ENHRY and CDR2 SYGVKD. V gave up 1 base and J gave up 2 bases, with 9 bases separating them. The CDR3 runs to 15 residues. Here the CDR3 DNA reads TGTGCCATCAGTGAGTTGGGGGCGGGCAATCAGCCCCAGCATTTT. It encodes CAISELGAGNQPQHF.

The J gene is TRBJ1-5, the V gene TRBV30; 9 nucleotides line up with TRBD1. The germline gives CDR1 GTSNPN, CDR2 SVGIG (reference sequence). V gave up 2 bases and J gave up 6 bases; unmatched junction bases: 5. The CDR3 runs to 14 residues. CDR3 nucleotide sequence: TGTGCCTGGAGTTACACAGGGGGCAGTCAGCCCCAGCATTTT. Translation: CAWSYTGGSQPQHF. Drawing the rest from reference TRBV30 and TRBJ1-5, the complete variable domain is SQTIHQWPATLVQPVGSPLSLECTVEGTSNPNLYWYRQAAGRGLQLLFYSVGIGQISSEVPQNLSASRPQDRQFILSSKKLLLSDSGFYLCAWSYTGGSQPQHFGDGTRLSIL.